This T cell receptor (beta chain) was documented in a study of T cell repertoires in cytomegalovirus infection. Study information: Public TCR beta signatures provided an indication of both CMV infection and a matching HLA type.

TCRdb re-derived calls from the reads in MiXCR, one entry per CDR3 protein. The repertoire holds about 490,000 distinct CDR3 sequences, with approximately 25% as singletons. Findings of the study overall: Dominating the ex vivo response were HLA-C-restricted CMV-specific TCR beta clonotypes. There were carriers of CMV plus the relevant HLA, and cumulative public TCR beta family frequency identified them.

This clonotype was found many times. Its antigen remains unidentified. The receptor's source is a human donor in good health (CMV status not recorded). Some clones in this sample may be carry-over from other donors' samples. The sample taken for sequencing was PBMCs.

CDR3 coding DNA: TGTGCCAGCACCGCGACAGGCCGGTGGGGCTACACCTTC. Encoded protein: CASTATGRWGYTF. This chain joins TRBV12-3 or TRBV12-4 and TRBJ1-2, with D possibly TRBD1 on 6 matching bases. The CDR3 length is 13 residues. V dropped 7 bases and J dropped 8 bases, with 17 bases sitting between them.